This T cell receptor (beta chain) is from a study of type 1 regulatory T cells (dated by TCRdb to the early 2020s). General notes on the study: The study characterized an in vitro protocol that generated a Tr1-enriched, alloantigen-specific CD4 T cell product named T-allo10. T-allo10 was being tested clinically in patients with hematological malignancies who were undergoing allogeneic hematopoietic stem cell transplantation.

The CDR3 runs 15 amino acids, cysteine and phenylalanine included. The sequence is cut down to CDR3 DNA, 45 bases in frame from base 1. The V and J ends are trimmed by 0 bases and 8 bases, leaving 15 bases between them. CDR1 SGHKS and CDR2 YYEKEE are derived from the germline V gene (reference sequence). This clonotype has ten or more counts. Its antigen is still unknown. Nothing much larger sits one base from this clone, and base qualities are not available. Sequencing was carried out with an Illumina MiSeq. TCRdb took the public reads, trimmed them with fastp at Q25, ran MiXCR for clone calling and kept in-frame beta chains. Rows with one shared CDR3 protein collapse into an entry with the most common genes and DNA. The sample yields approximately 19,000 distinct CDR3 sequences; roughly a tenth were counted once. In total, the top ten clones hold over 2.5% of the sample.

The rearranged chain carries TRBV5-5 and TRBJ2-4, with an unclear D gene assignment. The sample comprised CD4+ T cells, either the whole sample or a sorted fraction (not recorded which). The receptor's source is a human donor in good health. The CDR3: CASSLGLISWDIQYF. The nucleotide sequence reads TGTGCCAGCAGCTTGGGACTGATATCATGGGACATTCAGTACTTC.